Each of the 7 T cell receptor beta chains below was sequenced from the same sample in a study of beta chain features in type 1 diabetes. Study outcomes and limitations: Across all four CD4+ subsets, people with type 1 diabetes showed modestly shorter TCRB CDR3s.

The isolated RNA, all of it, was reverse transcribed, so expressed TCRB transcripts were what got sequenced. Sequencing used immunoSEQ multiplex PCR; TCRdb keeps in-frame clones, though not all of them. The sample lists 550,000 to 850,000 clones, around 15% occurring once. For these receptors, no antigen is known. The source material was naive CD4+ T cells from blood. The receptors derive from a man younger than 30 with type 1 diabetes.

The V and J genes are TRBV30 and TRBJ2-7, with 15 bases fitting TRBD2. V trimming: 2 bases; J trimming: 5 bases; junction bases outside the gene matches: 7. The CDR3 consists of 16 residues. Germline V gene sequence: CDR1 GTSNPN, CDR2 SVGIG (reference sequence). The CDR3 sequence is CAWSSPGLAGGNEQYF. CDR3 nucleotides: TGTGCCTGGAGTTCCCCCGGACTAGCGGGGGGGAACGAGCAGTACTTC.

J is TRBJ1-4 and V is TRBV19; TRBD1 aligns across 9 bases. The length of the CDR3 is 13 residues. Germline CDR1 reads LNHDA; CDR2 reads SQIVND (reference sequence). The ends lost 5 bases at V and 8 bases at J; junction bases unmatched: 3. The CDR3 loop is CASSGQGQEKLFF. CDR3 DNA: TGTGCCAGTAGTGGACAGGGGCAGGAAAAACTGTTTTTT.

This clone turned up a few times. A junction boundary mismatches the germline segment, possibly from a read error. The J gene is TRBJ1-6, the V gene TRBV30; 7 nucleotides align to TRBD1. Germline CDR1 and CDR2: GTSNPN and SVGIG (reference sequence). This CDR3 has 21 residues. The CDR3 coding sequence is TGTGCCGGGAGCGCGTCCCGGGGGTTCCTCGGATTACAGGGGCCTAATTCACCCCTCCACTTT. The encoded protein is CAGSASRGFLGLQGPNSPLHF.

V usage is TRBV19 and J usage is TRBJ1-5, with D maybe TRBD1 (6 bases). The germline V gene has CDR1 LNHDA and CDR2 SQIVND (reference sequence). V was shortened by 6 bases and J by 4 bases, with 13 bases between the two germline ends. This CDR3 comprises 14 residues. The CDR3 is CASSLEDRNQPQHF. The DNA of the CDR3 is TGTGCCAGTAGCCTCGAAGACAGGAATCAGCCCCAGCATTTT.

This clone was picked up a small number of times. J is TRBJ2-7 and V is TRBV6-6; no clear D gene. CDR3 length: 12 residues. Looked up from germline, CDR1 is MNHNY and CDR2 is SVGAGI (reference sequence). V lost 2 bases and J 4 bases, leaving 6 bases between the germline ends. In nucleotides, the CDR3 is TGTGCCAGCAGTTACCCGGATTACGAGCAGTACTTC. Translating gives CASSYPDYEQYF.

V gene TRBV7-9 combines with J gene TRBJ1-2; no firm D call. Trimming cost V 2 bases and J 4 bases, with 14 bases left between them. Germline V gene data show CDR1 as SEHNR and CDR2 as FQNEAQ (reference sequence). The CDR3 runs 15 residues. The CDR3 DNA sequence: TGTGCCAGCAGCTTATCCTCACACTGGGTCTATGGCTACACCTTC. Encoded protein: CASSLSSHWVYGYTF.

Turning to this clone: Other DNA variants within this sample encode the same CDR3. The V and J genes are TRBV30 and TRBJ1-5, with D unresolved. Trimming stripped 1 base from V and 3 bases from J, with 7 bases between. The CDR3 is made up of 13 amino acids. CDR1 and CDR2 from the germline V gene are GTSNPN and SVGIG (reference sequence). CDR3 residues: CAWSGTDNQPQHF. CDR3 in DNA: TGTGCCTGGAGTGGTACAGACAATCAGCCCCAGCATTTT.